This T cell receptor (beta chain) was found in a study of identical twins. This clonotype appeared a few times. What it recognizes is unknown. CDR3 length: 12 residues. The V end was cut by 6 bases, the J end by 6 bases, with 10 bases between. TCRdb processed the 5' RACE reads anew with MiXCR; each CDR3 protein has one entry. Of roughly 750,000 distinct CDR3 sequences in the sample, over 20% are singletons; the top ten hold over 4%. Study results and caveats: Researchers reported weaker excess twin sharing in beta out-of-frame sequences.

These data were also filed under a second study, of T cells expressing NK-cell markers. That work adds: HCMV seropositivity marked seven of the eight sequenced donors; one was seronegative. As a fraction of CD8+ T cells, dominant NKG2C+ clonotypes reached roughly 1.0-7.5% in 5 to 7 donors.

The sequence derives from a young woman in good health. This chain connects TRBV12-3 or TRBV12-4 to TRBJ2-3; no definite D call. Sequencing input: PBMCs. The CDR3 DNA reads TGTGCCAGCAGACAACCGTTGGATACGCAGTATTTT. It specifies CASRQPLDTQYF.